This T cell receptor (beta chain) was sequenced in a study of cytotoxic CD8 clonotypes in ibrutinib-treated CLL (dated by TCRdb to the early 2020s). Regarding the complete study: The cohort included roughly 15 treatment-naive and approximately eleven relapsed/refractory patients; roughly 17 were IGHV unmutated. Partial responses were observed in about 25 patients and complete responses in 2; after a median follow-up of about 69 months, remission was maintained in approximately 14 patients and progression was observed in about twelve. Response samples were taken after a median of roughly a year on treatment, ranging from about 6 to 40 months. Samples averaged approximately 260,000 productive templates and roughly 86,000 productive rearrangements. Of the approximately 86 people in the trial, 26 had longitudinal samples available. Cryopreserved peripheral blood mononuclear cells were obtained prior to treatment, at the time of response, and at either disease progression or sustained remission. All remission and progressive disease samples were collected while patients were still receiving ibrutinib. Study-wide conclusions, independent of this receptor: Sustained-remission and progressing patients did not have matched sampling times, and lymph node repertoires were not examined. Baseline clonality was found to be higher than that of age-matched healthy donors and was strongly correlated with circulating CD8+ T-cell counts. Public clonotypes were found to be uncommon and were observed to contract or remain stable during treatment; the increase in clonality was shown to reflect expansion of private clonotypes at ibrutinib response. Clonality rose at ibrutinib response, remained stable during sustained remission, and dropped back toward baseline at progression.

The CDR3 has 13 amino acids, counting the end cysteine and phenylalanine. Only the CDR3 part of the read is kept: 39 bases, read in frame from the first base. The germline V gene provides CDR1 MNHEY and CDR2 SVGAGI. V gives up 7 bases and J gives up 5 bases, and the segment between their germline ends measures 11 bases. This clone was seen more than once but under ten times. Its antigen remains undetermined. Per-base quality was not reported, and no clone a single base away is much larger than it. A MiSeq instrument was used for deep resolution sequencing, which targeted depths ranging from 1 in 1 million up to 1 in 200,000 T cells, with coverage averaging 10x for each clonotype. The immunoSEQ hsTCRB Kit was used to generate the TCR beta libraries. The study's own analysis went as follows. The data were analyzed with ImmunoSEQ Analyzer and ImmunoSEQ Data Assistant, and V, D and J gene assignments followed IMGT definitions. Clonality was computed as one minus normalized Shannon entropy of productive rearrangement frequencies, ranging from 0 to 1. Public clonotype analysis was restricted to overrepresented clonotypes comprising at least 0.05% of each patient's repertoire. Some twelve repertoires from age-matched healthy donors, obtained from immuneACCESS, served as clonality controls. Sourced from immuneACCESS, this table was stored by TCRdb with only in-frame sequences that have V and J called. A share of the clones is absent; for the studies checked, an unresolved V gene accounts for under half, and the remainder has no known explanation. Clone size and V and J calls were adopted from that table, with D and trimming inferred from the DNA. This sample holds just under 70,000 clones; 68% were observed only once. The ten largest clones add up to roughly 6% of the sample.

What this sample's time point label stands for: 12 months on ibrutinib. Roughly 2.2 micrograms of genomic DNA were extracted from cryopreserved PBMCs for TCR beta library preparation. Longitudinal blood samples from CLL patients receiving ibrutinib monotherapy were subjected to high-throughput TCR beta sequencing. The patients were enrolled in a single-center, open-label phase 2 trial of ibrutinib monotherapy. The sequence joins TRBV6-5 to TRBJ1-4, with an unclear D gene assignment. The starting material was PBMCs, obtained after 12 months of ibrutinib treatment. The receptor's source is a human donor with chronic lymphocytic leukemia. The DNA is TGTGCCAGCACTTCCGGGTTCAATGAAAAACTGTTTTTT. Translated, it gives CASTSGFNEKLFF.